This TCR beta chain was sequenced in a study of blood T cell repertoires in COVID-19. Turning to the study itself: Italy, Spain and the United States were the sources of the convalescent and acute COVID-19 samples. T cells, B-cell-depleted T cells, or PBMCs supplied cDNA or gDNA.

Using immunoSEQ multiplex PCR, the repertoire was profiled, and TCRdb retains in-frame clones only, with some absent. The data contain approximately 81,000 clones, around 80% of them singletons. This TCR derives from a human donor in a cohort sampled during active COVID-19. Sequences were obtained from peripheral blood.

The CDR3 sequence is CASSGDRGRYYGYTF. The CDR3 DNA is TGTGCCAGTAGTGGCGACAGGGGGCGCTACTATGGCTACACCTTC. The gene calls are TRBV19 and TRBJ1-2; the match to TRBD1 covers 10 bases. CDR3 length: 15 amino acids. Per germline, CDR1 LNHDA and CDR2 SQIVND (reference sequence). The trim removed 5 bases at V and 3 bases at J, leaving 6 bases unmatched.